The sequence of this T cell receptor (beta chain) was determined in a study of cytomegalovirus exposure and HLA in healthy donors (dated by TCRdb to 2017 to 2019). A note on the overall study: According to an earlier analysis of 450 to 650 of the donors, roughly 180 million T cells yielded 120 million or so unique TCR beta sequences and approximately 300 Gb of sequence data. About 310 gigabases of sequencing data and 70 million to 100 million unique TCR sequences were included in an early release covering 550 to 800 HLA-typed donors. Of the 398 genotyped donors, over 80% were placed in the genetic ancestry cluster associated with self-reported Caucasian donors. The aim of the study was to test whether cataloging public T cell receptors could identify signatures of past pathogen exposure. The T cell repertoires of 550 to 850 subjects were profiled by immunosequencing and related to cytomegalovirus serostatus. A separate validation cohort of about 110 different subjects was used in addition to the approximately 610-subject first cohort. To predict cytomegalovirus infection status, the study combined high-throughput TCR immunosequencing, statistical association of individual TCRs with disease status, and machine learning. A later analysis re-analyzed previously published TCR beta repertoires from about 730 donors and added high-resolution HLA genotyping to study TCR occurrence patterns. Rather than using new phenotypic data, the later analysis identified candidate immune exposures from TCR beta sequences and from how often those sequences occurred across donors. To decide whether each TCR beta V gene segment behaved as functional or pseudogenic, an earlier analysis of over 500 of the donors relied on high-throughput TCR beta sequencing. Alongside the repertoire data, information on donor age, sex, ethnicity and CMV serostatus was compiled. A later genetic analysis used genome-wide SNP genotypes for 398 of the 666 donors, treating that subset as a discovery cohort. Every discovery cohort repertoire had been produced on one sequencing platform. Class I and class II HLA loci were covered by the typing at four-digit resolution. Typing coverage varied by locus: roughly 629-640 donors for A, B, C, DRB1 and DQB1; approximately 520 for DQA1; some 610 for DPA1; roughly 470 for DPB1. Four to six DR-DQ haplotypes were handled as single units for association and clustering, since linkage in the cohort was strong. Among about 390 genotyped donors of the cohort, an average of around 240,000 unique TCR beta nucleotide sequences were sequenced per donor, around 20% of them non-productive.

As concerns this clone: Which antigen it targets is not known.

V is trimmed back by 5 bases and J by 6 bases, and the junction contains 5 bases that no gene match accounts for. Based on the germline V gene, the CDR1 and CDR2 sequences are SGHAT and FQNNGV. Including cysteine and phenylalanine, the CDR3 has 14 amino acids. This entry keeps only the CDR3 DNA: 42 bases, framed from base 1. Library prep was done by the immunoSEQ multiplex PCR assay. For the multiplex PCR, a mixture combining 60 forward primers for TCR Vbeta segments and 13 reverse primers for TCR Jbeta segments was used. The CDR3 region of rearranged TCR beta genes was amplified from genomic DNA with a multiplex PCR assay. The amplified TCR beta libraries were sequenced on the Illumina HiSeq System as 87-base-pair reads. The paper's data handling went like this. In a later analysis, 80 million or so unique TCR beta chains were counted across the 666 repertoires, and about 9.9 million of these chains were shared by at least two donors. To remove PCR and sequencing errors, raw reads were error-corrected and collapsed into unique sequences using a nearest-neighbor algorithm that merged closely related sequences. CDR3 sequences were aligned to IMGT reference sequences to assign V, D and J gene segments. For a sequence to be retained, a match of at least six nucleotides to both a V gene segment and a J gene segment was required. Rearrangements were classified as productive when the CDR3 lacked stop codons and remained in frame with V and J, and all other rearrangements were classified as non-productive. Following IMGT convention, CDR3 was defined as the stretch from the second conserved V-encoded cysteine to the conserved J-encoded phenylalanine. Sequences without an unambiguous match to a single V gene segment were excluded from the earlier analysis of approximately 600 of the donors. An earlier analysis of a few hundred of the donors classified V segments as functional when productive rearrangements were above 56.7% and as segregating when the standard deviation between donors was above 5%. A statistical classification framework was developed to diagnose cytomegalovirus status using the catalog of TCR beta chain sequences. A later analysis assigned V and J genes by comparing TCR nucleotide sequences with IMGT/GENE-DB human TR gene sequences. A later analysis assigned CDR3 sequences and most-parsimonious VDJ recombination scenarios with the TCRdist pipeline. In a later analysis, each TCR beta chain was defined by its CDR3 amino acid sequence together with its V-gene family, and reads lacking a unique V-gene family were excluded. In a later analysis, 450 to 600 highly shared, low-generation-probability nucleotide sequences were removed to address suspected cross-contamination and a sequencing artifact. For each public chain, a later analysis derived a clonal expansion index from normalized ranks of inferred template counts within each repertoire. Generation probabilities in a later analysis came from a VDJ recombination model fitted to out-of-frame rearrangements, and those results were checked against IGoR. In a later analysis, hypergeometric tests were used to score TCR-TCR, TCR-HLA and TCR-CMV co-occurrence, with a repertoire-size bias correction applied to TCR pairs. In a later analysis, false discovery rates were estimated by permuting HLA or CMV assignments 20 times. In a later analysis, co-occurring TCRs were grouped using DBSCAN, and TCRdist sequence similarity was added for clustering within HLA-allele-positive subsets. Repertoires with fewer than 30,000 or more than 120,000 public chains were left out of co-occurrence clustering, as were a handful of repertoires with anomalous nucleotide sharing. TCRdb carries this immuneACCESS record with in-frame sequences only. Its versions omit some clonotypes, under half of them owing to an unresolved V gene in the studies checked, with the rest unexplained. That table furnishes V, J and clone size, whereas the DNA furnished D and trimming. The sample table holds roughly 50,000 clones. The ten most abundant clones make up around 2.2% of the sample.

Overall study results and their limits: Presence/absence analyses assumed roughly uniform sequencing depth across donors, an assumption that may not hold. When HLA alleles, especially DR and DQ, strongly co-occurred, attributing TCR associations to individual alleles was difficult. A group of highly shared sequence variants was considered likely to be a technical artifact of the sequencing pipeline. A later genetic analysis associated a missense DCLRE1C variant with V-gene and J-gene trimming of TCR beta chains, and an independent cohort replicated the association. Most TCR sequences were seen in very few donors, while some public TCRs were found in many individuals. Correlated functional status among segregating V segments might be attributable to linkage disequilibrium, but an unknown experimental factor could not be ruled out. A later analysis associated around 16,000 TCR beta sequences with specific HLA alleles at a false discovery rate of 0.05. The only immune exposure information available for the cohort was CMV serostatus. The classifier was reported to diagnose cytomegalovirus status with high specificity and sensitivity in both the original and validation cohorts. The cohort was sequenced for TCR beta chains only, and without alpha or paired-chain data the features that could be detected were limited. A later analysis found that most CMV-associated TCR beta chains appeared HLA-restricted, with HLA associations seemingly driven largely by CMV exposure. HLA typing was unavailable for some donors at each locus, so association tests used only the typed subset. Because counts were too low, about 15 rarely observed V segments, including chromosome 9 orphons, were left out of the earlier analysis of a few hundred of the donors. In vitro tests confirmed that a few of the cytomegalovirus-associated TCR beta chains recognize cytomegalovirus antigens. In an earlier analysis of 587 of the donors, most TCR beta V segments appeared in productive rearrangements about 87% or about 30% of the time, broadly matching IMGT annotations. The authors suggested that the approach could potentially be extended to other disease states and immunological phenotypes. According to a later genetic analysis, donors in an Asian-associated ancestry cluster had fewer N-insertions in productive TCRs than the roughly 670-donor mean. Several of the top co-occurrence clusters appeared to be linked to parvovirus B19, influenza, CMV and Epstein-Barr virus, according to a later analysis. In a later analysis, TCR association rates were found to vary across HLA loci, with the most associated TCRs seen for DRB1 alleles and the fewest for HLA-C alleles. A further reported finding was that TCR beta sequences accurately predicted the HLA-A and HLA-B alleles for most subjects in the first cohort. In the study, roughly 160 TCR beta chains were listed as associated with cytomegalovirus. Because the 87-base-pair reads could not distinguish some IMGT-functional V segments, including TRBV6-2 and TRBV6-3, those segments were excluded. In a later analysis, HLA-associated TCR beta chains showed more clonal expansion and lower generation probabilities than non-associated chains that were equally common.

In total, 666 healthy bone marrow donors made up the cohort. At the time of sampling, every cohort member was nominally healthy, though immune exposures that went unrecorded were likely present. The donor was CMV seronegative and was included in the group of a few hundred seronegative cohort members. Every donor gave a peripheral blood sample, and the peripheral blood mononuclear cells from that sample were used for TCR beta sequencing. The Qiagen DNeasy Blood Extraction Kit was used to extract genomic DNA from the blood cell samples. Source material: PBMCs. This TCR came from a woman aged 40-49 years in good health and CMV-seronegative. In this chain, TRBV11-2 is recombined with TRBJ1-2; 11 central bases correspond to TRBD1. The CDR3 loop reads CASSPGTGGNGYTF. The nucleotides read TGTGCCAGCAGCCCCGGGACAGGGGGGAATGGCTACACCTTC.